The clone carrying this T cell receptor beta chain was counted a few times. The sample originates from a study of cytomegalovirus exposure and HLA in healthy donors. PCR used 60 Vbeta primers and 13 Jbeta primers. Profiled with immunoSEQ multiplex PCR; TCRdb holds only in-frame clones, not every one. The data contain 70,000 to 75,000 clones, around 72% of them singletons. Donors were nominally healthy when sampled, though unrecorded immune exposures were likely. The V and J ends lost 6 bases and 1 base respectively, with 10 bases between them. Germline assignment: CDR1 MNHNY and CDR2 SVGAGI (reference sequence). The CDR3 is 14 residues long.

The receptor was isolated from a woman aged 40 to 50 in good health and CMV-seropositive. Input material: PBMCs. The chain joins TRBV6-6 to TRBJ1-3; tentatively, D is TRBD1 (6 bases). The CDR3: CASRNGQSGNTIYF. CDR3 nucleotides: TGTGCCAGCAGGAACGGACAGTCTGGAAACACCATATATTTT.